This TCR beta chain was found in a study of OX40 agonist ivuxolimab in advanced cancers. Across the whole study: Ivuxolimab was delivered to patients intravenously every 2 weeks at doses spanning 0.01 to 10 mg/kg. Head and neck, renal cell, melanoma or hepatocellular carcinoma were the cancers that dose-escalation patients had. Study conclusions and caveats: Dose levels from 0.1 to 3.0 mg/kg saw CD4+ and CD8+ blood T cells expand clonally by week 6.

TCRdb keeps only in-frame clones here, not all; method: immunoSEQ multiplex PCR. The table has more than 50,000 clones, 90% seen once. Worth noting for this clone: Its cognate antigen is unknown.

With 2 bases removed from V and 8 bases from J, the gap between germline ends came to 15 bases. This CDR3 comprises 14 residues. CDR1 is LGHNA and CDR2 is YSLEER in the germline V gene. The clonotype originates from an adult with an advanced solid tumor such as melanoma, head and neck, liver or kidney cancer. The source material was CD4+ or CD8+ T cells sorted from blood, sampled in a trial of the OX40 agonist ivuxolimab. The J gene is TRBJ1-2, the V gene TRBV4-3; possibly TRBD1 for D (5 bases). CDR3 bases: TGCGCCAGCAGCCAAATGCAGGGCCGATGGGGCTACACCTTC. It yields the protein CASSQMQGRWGYTF.